This entry lists 16 T cell receptor beta chains sequenced from one sample in a study of tumor and adjacent non-tumor tissue in lung cancer. This sample's RNA came from whole unsorted tissue. The library came from three nested PCR rounds adapted from ARM-PCR protocols. TCRdb re-called the multiplex PCR reads with MiXCR, one entry per CDR3 protein. The sample includes under 250,000 distinct CDR3 sequences, about 76% of them seen just once. The source material was lung tumor tissue. All receptors come from a man in his 60s with non-small cell lung cancer.

In its sample, this clonotype was seen once. DNA for the CDR3: TGCAACGCTAGCAGGGCTAGCGGGAGTCTAAATGAGCAGTTCTTC. This gives the protein CNASRASGSLNEQFF. The chain employs TRBV20-1 and TRBJ2-1; 10 bases are shared with TRBD2. The CDR3 has 15 amino acids. Germline loops: CDR1 DFQATT, CDR2 SNEGSKA (reference sequence).

This clonotype was observed a handful of times. J is TRBJ2-7 and V is TRBV28; perhaps TRBD1 as D (5 bases). This CDR3 contains 12 residues. Trimming pared 3 bases from V and 5 bases from J, leaving 8 bases between. The germline CDR1 and CDR2 sequences are MDHEN and SYDVKM. The CDR3, as DNA: TGTGCCAGCAGTTTTCAGACAGACGAGCAGTACTTC. Its protein is CASSFQTDEQYF.

The chain recombines TRBV11-1 with TRBJ2-7; D assignment may be TRBD1 or TRBD2 (5 bases each). V was shortened by 5 bases and J by 6 bases, with 14 bases between the two germline ends. This CDR3 contains 13 residues. Germline V gene sequence: CDR1 SGHAT, CDR2 FQDESV (reference sequence). The CDR3 loop reads CASSIETGAEQYF. DNA for the CDR3: TGTGCCAGCAGCATAGAAACCGGGGCCGAGCAGTACTTC. Complete variable domain (other parts from reference TRBV11-1 and TRBJ2-7): EAEVAQSPRYKITEKSQAVAFWCDPISGHATLYWYRQILGQGPELLVQFQDESVVDDSQLPKDRFSAERLKGVDSTLKIQPAELGDSAMYLCASSIETGAEQYFGPGTRLTVT.

As to this clonotype: Without the conserved terminal phenylalanine or tryptophan, this CDR3 likely stems from a read error. The genes are TRBV4-2 and TRBJ2-5; 7 nucleotides line up with TRBD2. The V gene's germline CDR1 is LGHNA and CDR2 YNFKEQ. The CDR3 is 16 residues long. Trimming removed 1 base from V and 1 base from J; junction bases left unmatched: 6. In DNA, the CDR3 is TGTGCCAGCAGCCAAGTGGGGAGGGCGACCCAAGAGACCCAGTACTAC. This encodes CASSQVGRATQETQYY.

This clonotype has only a few counts. The chain carries TRBV5-6 and TRBJ2-7; D gene unclear. CDR1 SGHDT and CDR2 YYEEEE come from the germline V gene. This CDR3 has 13 residues. Trimming removed 0 bases at V and 1 base at J, with 5 bases between. The chain's CDR3 is CASSLDPSYEQYF. For the CDR3, the DNA is TGTGCCAGCAGCTTGGATCCTTCCTACGAGCAGTACTTC.

V gene TRBV4-2 combines with J gene TRBJ1-3, with 9 bases fitting TRBD1. The V gene end was trimmed by 2 bases and the J gene end by 5 bases; junction bases not matched to a gene: 4. CDR1 is LGHNA and CDR2 is YNFKEQ in the germline V gene. This CDR3 has 15 residues. This CDR3 is CASSQTGGDRNTIYF. The CDR3 region has the DNA TGTGCCAGCAGCCAAACAGGGGGCGACCGAAACACCATATATTTT.

With respect to this clonotype: The germline gene is not matched at one end of the junction; a read error may be the cause. The genes are TRBV20-1 and TRBJ2-2; D possibly corresponds to TRBD2 (5 bases). The germline V gene has CDR1 DFQATT and CDR2 SNEGSKA (reference sequence). The CDR3 contains 15 residues. The chain's CDR3 is CSTRAIGVSTGELFF. The CDR3 DNA is TGCAGTACTAGAGCGATTGGGGTTAGCACCGGGGAGCTGTTTTTT.

As concerns this clonotype: Just one base apart from a much larger clone, this may be a read error. The chain joins TRBV6-5 to TRBJ2-5; D might be TRBD1 (5 bases). Germline lookup yields CDR1 MNHEY and CDR2 SVGAGI. The CDR3 has 13 residues. The CDR3 coding sequence is TGTGACACCGGCAGGGAACCCCGAGAGACCCAGTACTTC. Encoded protein: CDTGREPRETQYF.

Details on this clonotype: Germline is not matched at one junction end, which may reflect a read error. V usage is TRBV5-6 and J usage is TRBJ1-2; D not resolved. There are 16 residues in the CDR3. Germline-derived CDR1 and CDR2 are SGHDT and YYEEEE. The CDR3 DNA reads TGTGCCAGTAGCTTGGTACATGACTCCAGGAACTATGGCTACACCTTC. Its translation: CASSLVHDSRNYGYTF.

The rearrangement joins TRBV7-9 to TRBJ2-7; D gene unclear. Trimming left V 5 bases short and J 7 bases short, with 21 bases between. Germline-derived CDR1 and CDR2 are SEHNR and FQNEAQ (reference sequence). CDR3 length: 15 amino acids. CDR3 amino acids: CASSLSDAATGEQYF. CDR3 bases: TGTGCCAGCAGCCTAAGTGATGCGGCCACTGGGGAGCAGTACTTC.

For this clonotype: A much larger clone differs from this one at a single base, so this may be a read error. The V gene is TRBV6-2 or TRBV6-3, the J gene TRBJ2-7; 8 bases line up with TRBD2. Germline loops: CDR1 MNHEY, CDR2 SVGEGT. V lost 5 bases to trimming and J lost 5 bases; unmatched junction nucleotides: 14. CDR3 length: 16 residues. The CDR3 sequence is CASSTLTSERSHEQYF. In DNA form, the CDR3 reads TGTGCCAGCAGTACCCTGACTAGCGAGAGAAGCCACGAGCAGTACTTC.

This clonotype was observed once. A read error may account for a junction end that differs from germline. The rearrangement links TRBV11-2 to TRBJ2-2; possible D gene TRBD1, 5 bases. The germline V gene encodes CDR1 SGHAT and CDR2 FQNNGV. This CDR3 comprises 15 residues. CDR3 amino acids: CASSSTETITGELFF. The CDR3 bases are TGTGCCAGTAGCTCGACAGAGACAATTACCGGGGAGCTGTTTTTT.

As regards this clonotype: A junction end diverges from the germline sequence, so it may reflect a read error. The V call is TRBV12-3 or TRBV12-4, the J call TRBJ2-7; 8 bases are shared with TRBD1. The CDR3 loop spans 16 amino acids. The DNA of the CDR3 is TGTGCCAGCAGATTATTTTTCGGACAGGGTAGGAACGAACAGTACTTC. As protein: CASRLFFGQGRNEQYF.

CDR3 loop: CASSLGLTRRSTDTQYF. CDR3 coding DNA: TGTGCCAGCAGTTTAGGGCTCACAAGGAGGAGCACAGATACGCAGTATTTT. This chain connects TRBV28 to TRBJ2-3, with D perhaps TRBD2 (5 bases). The CDR3 totals 17 residues. V gave up 2 bases and J gave up 0 bases, with 15 bases separating them. The germline V gene encodes CDR1 MDHEN and CDR2 SYDVKM.

Remarks on this clonotype: One base away lies a much larger clone, so this may be a sequencing read error. The chain combines TRBV6-6 with TRBJ2-3, with D perhaps matching TRBD1 (5 bases). From germline, CDR1 is MNHNY and CDR2 SVGAGI (reference sequence). The CDR3 runs 14 residues. The CDR3: CAISYSRVGDTQYF. DNA of the CDR3: TGTGCCATCAGTTACTCCAGGGTTGGGGATACGCAGTATTTT.

Of note for this clonotype: A much larger clone differs by one base, so this may be a read error. The rearrangement links TRBV6-1 to TRBJ2-5; D could derive from TRBD1 or TRBD2 (5 bases each). From germline, CDR1 is MNHNS and CDR2 SASEGT. The CDR3 spans 14 residues. The V and J ends lost 6 bases and 5 bases respectively, with 16 bases between them. In nucleotides, the CDR3 is TGTGCCAGCAGGTCGGGGCTCTCTGTCGAGACCCAGTACTTC. Its translation: CASRSGLSVETQYF.